This entry lists 28 T cell receptor beta chains sequenced from one sample in a study of blood T cell repertoires in COVID-19. Profiled with immunoSEQ multiplex PCR; TCRdb holds only in-frame clones, not every one. The sample lists more than 350,000 clones, 80% to 90% occurring once. Sequenced input: peripheral blood. Receptors originate from a woman in her 30s with COVID-19, enrolled during active disease.

The chain recombines TRBV7-9 with TRBJ2-3; TRBD1 aligns across 8 bases. V lost 0 bases to trimming and J lost 4 bases; unmatched junction nucleotides: 6. CDR1 SEHNR and CDR2 FQNEAQ come from the germline V gene (reference sequence). The CDR3 is 16 amino acids. CDR3 sequence (DNA): TGTGCCAGCAGCTTAGCGGCGGAGACAGGGGCAGATACGCAGTATTTT. Translated, it gives CASSLAAETGADTQYF.

This chain uses TRBV6-5 with TRBJ2-3, with 9 positions matching TRBD1. The germline V gene encodes CDR1 MNHEY and CDR2 SVGAGI. The CDR3 has 14 residues. V trimming: 4 bases; J trimming: 4 bases; junction bases outside the gene matches: 3. CDR3 DNA: TGTGCCAGCAGTTGGGACAGGGCCGCAGATACGCAGTATTTT. This sequence encodes CASSWDRAADTQYF.

A single count supports this clone. The V and J genes are TRBV20-1 and TRBJ2-7; 11 bases align to TRBD2. The CDR3 has 14 amino acids. Trimming removed 3 bases from V and 3 bases from J; junction bases left unmatched: 4. CDR1 is DFQATT and CDR2 is SNEGSKA in the germline V gene (reference sequence). CDR3 loop: CSASRLAGHYEQYF. CDR3 DNA: TGCAGTGCTAGTCGACTAGCGGGACACTACGAGCAGTACTTC.

V and J are TRBV2 and TRBJ1-3, with D possibly TRBD1 on 5 matching bases. The CDR3 length is 14 residues. Trimming took off 8 bases at V and 4 bases at J, with 15 bases between the two ends. CDR1 is SNHLY and CDR2 is FYNNEI in the germline V gene. CDR3: CASSETVRGNTIYF. The CDR3 coding sequence is TGTGCCAGCTCGGAGACAGTTCGGGGAAACACCATATATTTT.

This clone was detected only once. The rearrangement joins TRBV9 to TRBJ2-1; D is possibly TRBD2 (6 bases). Germline CDR1 is SGDLS and CDR2 is YYNGEE. The CDR3 runs 15 residues. V gave up 4 bases and J gave up 2 bases, with 13 bases separating them. CDR3 residues: CASSPRGAAYNEQFF. As DNA, the CDR3 is TGTGCCAGCAGCCCACGCGGGGCGGCCTACAATGAGCAGTTCTTC.

The V gene is TRBV27, the J gene TRBJ2-7; D possibly corresponds to TRBD2 (5 bases). The CDR3 has 17 residues. Germline assignment: CDR1 MNHEY and CDR2 SMNVEV (reference sequence). Trimming removed 4 bases from V and 2 bases from J, with 21 bases in between. The CDR3, as DNA: TGTGCCAGCAGTTCTGCGACTATCGGGTTCAGACCCTACGAGCAGTACTTC. Amino acid sequence: CASSSATIGFRPYEQYF.

The chain joins TRBV2 to TRBJ1-5; TRBD1 aligns across 9 bases. The length of the CDR3 is 14 residues. Germline assignment: CDR1 SNHLY and CDR2 FYNNEI. J was trimmed by 7 bases and V by 6 bases; bases with no gene match: 7. CDR3 DNA: TGTGCCAGCAGGCCACAGGGGGCAGGACAGCCCCAGCATTTT. It yields the protein CASRPQGAGQPQHF.

The rearrangement joins TRBV2 to TRBJ2-3; 11 bases line up with TRBD1. The CDR3 loop spans 14 amino acids. Germline CDR1 is SNHLY and CDR2 is FYNNEI. V shed 6 bases and J 4 bases; nucleotides not matched to a gene: 3. This CDR3 is CASRDRGRADTQYF. CDR3 DNA: TGTGCCAGCAGGGACAGGGGGCGCGCAGATACGCAGTATTTT.

This chain connects TRBV27 to TRBJ1-2; TRBD1 might be the D (5 bases). Trimming took 0 bases from V and 2 from J, leaving 10 bases between them. The germline CDR1 and CDR2 sequences are MNHEY and SMNVEV (reference sequence). The CDR3 runs to 15 residues. CDR3 DNA: TGTGCCAGCAGTTTATCGGGACTCCCGAACTATGGCTACACCTTC. It codes for CASSLSGLPNYGYTF.

The rearrangement joins TRBV6-5 to TRBJ2-6, with D possibly matching TRBD1 (5 bases). V lost 5 bases to trimming and J lost 2 bases, with 7 bases between them. Germline lookup yields CDR1 MNHEY and CDR2 SVGAGI. This CDR3 region has 14 residues. CDR3 bases: TGTGCCAGCAGTCCCAGGGCTGGGGCCAACGTCCTGACTTTC. It specifies CASSPRAGANVLTF.

V gene TRBV28 combines with J gene TRBJ1-2; D possibly corresponds to TRBD1 (6 bases). Germline V gene data show CDR1 as MDHEN and CDR2 as SYDVKM. The CDR3 runs to 14 residues. The germline V and J ends were trimmed by 4 bases and 7 bases, with 16 bases remaining between them. CDR3 coding DNA: TGTGCCAGCAGTTCAGGGGTGCGGGTGGGTGGCTACACCTTC. It translates to CASSSGVRVGGYTF.

The rearrangement links TRBV28 to TRBJ1-1, with D possibly matching TRBD1 (5 bases). CDR3 length: 15 amino acids. Trimming cost V 6 bases and J 8 bases, with 22 bases left between them. Germline CDR1 MDHEN, CDR2 SYDVKM. The CDR3: CASSLFFVGPPEAFF. The CDR3, as DNA: TGTGCCAGCAGCCTTTTTTTTGTGGGGCCCCCCGAAGCTTTCTTT.

V and J are TRBV11-3 and TRBJ2-1, with D possibly matching TRBD2 (5 bases). The ends were cut back, 3 bases at V and 10 bases at J, with 19 bases in the middle. Germline CDR1 reads SGHNT; CDR2 reads YENEEA. The CDR3 extends over 15 amino acids. This CDR3 reads CASSLRPGSMGEQFF. The CDR3 DNA reads as TGTGCCAGCAGCTTGAGACCGGGAAGTATGGGGGAGCAGTTCTTC.

The chain carries TRBV6-5 and TRBJ2-7; 8 bases align to TRBD2. V trimming: 4 bases; J trimming: 1 base; junction bases outside the gene matches: 9. Germline V gene sequence: CDR1 MNHEY, CDR2 SVGAGI. The CDR3 is 16 residues long. The CDR3 coding sequence is TGTGCCAGCAGTTCCTTAACTAGCGGCCTATCCTACGAGCAGTACTTC. Its translation is CASSSLTSGLSYEQYF.

This clone was picked up one time. The chain combines TRBV6-5 with TRBJ2-7; the D gene is possibly TRBD2 (5 bases). CDR1 MNHEY and CDR2 SVGAGI come from the germline V gene. V was clipped by 10 bases and J by 0 bases, with 13 bases between them. The CDR3 totals 13 residues. CDR3 nucleotide sequence: TGTGCCACCTCGGGGAGTTCCTCCTACGAGCAGTACTTC. Translation gives CATSGSSSYEQYF.

This sequence joins TRBV5-4 and TRBJ2-6; D not certain. Germline-derived CDR1 and CDR2 are SGHNT and YYREEE (reference sequence). The V and J ends lost 4 bases and 3 bases respectively, with 5 bases between them. The CDR3 is 13 amino acids. The CDR3 region has the DNA TGTGCCAGCAGCGAGGTTGGGGCCAACGTCCTGACTTTC. Protein product: CASSEVGANVLTF.

Here the CDR3 reads CASSFDEGASYEQYF. The CDR3 DNA sequence: TGTGCCAGCAGCTTTGATGAGGGAGCCTCCTACGAGCAGTACTTC. The J gene is TRBJ2-7, the V gene TRBV5-4, with D tentatively TRBD2 (5 bases). Germline V lookup: CDR1 SGHNT, CDR2 YYREEE (reference sequence). The ends were cut back, 2 bases at V and 0 bases at J, with 12 bases in the middle. This CDR3 is built from 15 residues.

V gene TRBV29-1 combines with J gene TRBJ1-4; TRBD1 matches 9 bases. The length of the CDR3 is 14 residues. Germline V gene sequence: CDR1 SQVTM, CDR2 ANQGSEA. After removal of 1 base from V and 8 bases from J, the junction contained 5 bases not matched to a gene. Here the CDR3 DNA reads TGCAGCGTTGAAGCGGGACAGGGCCGAGAAAAACTGTTTTTT. Translated: CSVEAGQGREKLFF.

The chain carries TRBV21-1 and TRBJ1-2; the table's D call, TRBD1, has no DNA check behind it. TRBV21-1 is a recognized pseudogene. The CDR3 has 15 residues. The CDR3 DNA follows: TGTGCCAGCAGCTTCCCAGGGTTCTTGAGCTATGGCTACACCTTC. This codes for CASSFPGFLSYGYTF.

This clone has just one count. The chain carries TRBV5-4 and TRBJ1-3; D unresolved. Deletions cut 6 bases from V and 0 bases from J, with 13 bases between. Germline-derived CDR1 and CDR2 are SGHNT and YYREEE (reference sequence). This CDR3 region has 15 residues. The CDR3 sequence: CASTSGGFSGNTIYF. CDR3 in DNA: TGTGCCAGCACCTCGGGAGGATTCTCTGGAAACACCATATATTTT. The full variable domain, in which reference TRBV5-4 and TRBJ1-3 provide the parts outside the CDR3, is ETGVTQSPTHLIKTRGQQVTLRCSSQSGHNTVSWYQQALGQGPQFIFQYYREEENGRGNFPPRFSGLQFPNYSSELNVNALELDDSALYLCASTSGGFSGNTIYFGEGSWLTVV.

The V and J genes are TRBV11-2 and TRBJ2-7; tentatively, D is TRBD2 (6 bases). This CDR3 has 17 residues. CDR1 SGHAT and CDR2 FQNNGV come from the germline V gene. Trimming pared 4 bases from V and 3 bases from J, leaving 22 bases between. CDR3 in DNA: TGTGCCAGCAGCTCGGGCCTCGGGGTGGCGGGGAGCTACGAGCAGTACTTC. Translated, it gives CASSSGLGVAGSYEQYF.

The chain joins TRBV3-1 (or the pseudogene TRBV3-2) to TRBJ2-1, with TRBD2 matching 16 bases. Germline V CDR1 and CDR2: LGHDT, YNNKEL (reference sequence). This CDR3 is built from 17 residues. V shed 4 bases, J shed 5 bases, and the junction held 5 bases outside the gene matches. This chain's CDR3 is CASSPGLAGGAHNEQFF. The CDR3 nucleotides are TGTGCCAGCAGCCCGGGACTAGCGGGGGGGGCCCACAATGAGCAGTTCTTC.

The chain carries TRBV11-3 and TRBJ2-3; D remains unclear. Germline-derived CDR1 and CDR2 are SGHNT and YENEEA. V was pared by 5 bases and J by 1 base, with 7 bases between. This CDR3 spans 13 amino acids. CDR3 coding DNA: TGTGCCAGCAGCCCCGCGGGCACAGATACGCAGTATTTT. Amino acid sequence: CASSPAGTDTQYF.

The V call is TRBV9, the J call TRBJ2-7, with 13 bases identical to TRBD2. Losses at the gene ends were 4 bases for V and 7 bases for J; bases not matched to a gene: 5. Germline lookup yields CDR1 SGDLS and CDR2 YYNGEE. This CDR3 is built from 14 residues. The CDR3 nucleotides read TGTGCCAGCAGCCCTGGACTAGCGGGAGTTGAGCAGTACTTC. Translation gives CASSPGLAGVEQYF.

The chain uses TRBV11-2 and TRBJ1-1; 11 bases agree with TRBD1. This CDR3 comprises 16 residues. J gave up 4 bases and V 6 bases, and 10 bases lay outside the gene matches. Germline V gene lookup returns CDR1 SGHAT and CDR2 FQNNGV. In DNA form, the CDR3 reads TGTGCCAGCAGATCGTGGGACAGGGGGAAGAGCACTGAAGCTTTCTTT. This sequence encodes CASRSWDRGKSTEAFF.

The V and J genes are TRBV7-2 and TRBJ2-1; 9 bases are shared with TRBD2. The CDR3 is 15 amino acids. With 5 bases clipped from V and 9 bases from J, the junction kept 11 bases outside the gene matches. CDR1 and CDR2 from the germline V gene are SGHTA and FQGNSA. CDR3 in DNA: TGTGCCAGCAGCGCATATGGGGGTAGCGGGAGTGAGCAGTTCTTC. It translates to CASSAYGGSGSEQFF.

The rearrangement joins TRBV5-1 to TRBJ1-2; D might be TRBD1 (5 bases). Germline V gives CDR1 SGHRS, CDR2 YFSETQ. Trimming cost V 5 bases and J 3 bases, with 14 bases left between them. The CDR3 covers 14 residues. In nucleotides, the CDR3 is TGCGCCAGCAGTTCAGGGAATTTCGACTATGGCTACACCTTC. It translates to CASSSGNFDYGYTF.

The chain uses TRBV27 and TRBJ2-1; 11 bases fit TRBD2. This CDR3 spans 14 amino acids. V trimming: 8 bases; J trimming: 8 bases; junction bases outside the gene matches: 8. The germline gives CDR1 MNHEY, CDR2 SMNVEV (reference sequence). The CDR3 bases are TGTGCCAGCGGAACTAGCGGGAGCTCCGATGAGCAGTTCTTC. Translation gives CASGTSGSSDEQFF.